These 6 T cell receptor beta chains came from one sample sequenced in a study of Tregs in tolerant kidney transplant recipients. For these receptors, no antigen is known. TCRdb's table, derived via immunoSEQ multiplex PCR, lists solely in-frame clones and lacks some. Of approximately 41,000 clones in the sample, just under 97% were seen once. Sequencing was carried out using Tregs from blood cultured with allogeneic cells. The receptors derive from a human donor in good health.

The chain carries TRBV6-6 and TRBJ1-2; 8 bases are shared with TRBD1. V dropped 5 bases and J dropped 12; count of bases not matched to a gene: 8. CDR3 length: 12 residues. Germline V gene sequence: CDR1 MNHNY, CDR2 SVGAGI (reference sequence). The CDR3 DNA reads TGTGCCAGCAGTCGGGACAGGCCCGCTGACACCTTC. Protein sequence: CASSRDRPADTF.

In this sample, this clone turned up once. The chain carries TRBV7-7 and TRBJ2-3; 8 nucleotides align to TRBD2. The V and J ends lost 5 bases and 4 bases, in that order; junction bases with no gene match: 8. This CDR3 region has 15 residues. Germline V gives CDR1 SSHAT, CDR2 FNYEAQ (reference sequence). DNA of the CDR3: TGTGCCAGCAGCCAGGTGGCACTAGCGGCAGATACGCAGTATTTT. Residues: CASSQVALAADTQYF.

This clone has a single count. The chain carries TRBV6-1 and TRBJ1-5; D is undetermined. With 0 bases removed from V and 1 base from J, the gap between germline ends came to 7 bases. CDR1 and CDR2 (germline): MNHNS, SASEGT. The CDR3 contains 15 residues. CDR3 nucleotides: TGTGCCAGCAGTGAAGCGAGATTGAGCAATCAGCCCCAGCATTTT. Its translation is CASSEARLSNQPQHF.

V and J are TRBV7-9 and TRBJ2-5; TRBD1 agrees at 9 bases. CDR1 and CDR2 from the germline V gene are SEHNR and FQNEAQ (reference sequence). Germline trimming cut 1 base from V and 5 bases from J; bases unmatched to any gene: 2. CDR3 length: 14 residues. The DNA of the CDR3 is TGTGCCAGCAGCTTAGGGACAGGGGAGGAGACCCAGTACTTC. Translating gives CASSLGTGEETQYF.

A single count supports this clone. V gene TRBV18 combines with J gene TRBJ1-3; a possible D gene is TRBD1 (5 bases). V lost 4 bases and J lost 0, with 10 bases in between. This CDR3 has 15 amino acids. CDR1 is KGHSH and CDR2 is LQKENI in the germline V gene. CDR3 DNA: TGTGCCAGCTCACAAGCGACAGACTCTGGAAACACCATATATTTT. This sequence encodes CASSQATDSGNTIYF.

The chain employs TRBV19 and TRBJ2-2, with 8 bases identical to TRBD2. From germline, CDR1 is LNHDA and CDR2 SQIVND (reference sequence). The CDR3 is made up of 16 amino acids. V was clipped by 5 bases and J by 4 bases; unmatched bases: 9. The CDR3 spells CASSSVAGSPTGELFF. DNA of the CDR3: TGTGCCAGTAGTTCAGTAGCGGGGTCCCCCACCGGGGAGCTGTTTTTT.